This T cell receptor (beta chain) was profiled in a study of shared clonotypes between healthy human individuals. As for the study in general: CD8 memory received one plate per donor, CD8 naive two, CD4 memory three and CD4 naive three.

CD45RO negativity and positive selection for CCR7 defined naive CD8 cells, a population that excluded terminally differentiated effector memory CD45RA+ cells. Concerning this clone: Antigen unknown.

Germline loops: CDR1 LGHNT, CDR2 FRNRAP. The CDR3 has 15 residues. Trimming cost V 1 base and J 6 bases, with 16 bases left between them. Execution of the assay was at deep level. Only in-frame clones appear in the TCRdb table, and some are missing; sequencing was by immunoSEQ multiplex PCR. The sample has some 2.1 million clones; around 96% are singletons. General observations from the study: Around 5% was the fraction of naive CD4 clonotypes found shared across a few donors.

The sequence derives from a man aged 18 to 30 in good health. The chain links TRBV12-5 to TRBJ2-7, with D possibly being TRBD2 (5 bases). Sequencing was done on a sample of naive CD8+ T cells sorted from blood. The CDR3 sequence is CASGLAPGFRGEQYF. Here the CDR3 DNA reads TGTGCTAGTGGTTTGGCCCCAGGTTTTCGGGGCGAGCAGTACTTC.